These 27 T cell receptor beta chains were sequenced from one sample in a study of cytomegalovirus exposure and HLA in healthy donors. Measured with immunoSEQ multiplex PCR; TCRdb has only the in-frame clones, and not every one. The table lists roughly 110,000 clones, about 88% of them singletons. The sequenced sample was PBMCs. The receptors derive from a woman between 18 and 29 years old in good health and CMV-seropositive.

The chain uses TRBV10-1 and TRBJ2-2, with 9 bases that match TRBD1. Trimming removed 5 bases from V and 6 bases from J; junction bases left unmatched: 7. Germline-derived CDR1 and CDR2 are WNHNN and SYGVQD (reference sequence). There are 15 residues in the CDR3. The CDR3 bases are TGCGCCAGCAGTAATTTGGACAGGGGTCCCGGGGAGCTGTTTTTT. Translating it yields CASSNLDRGPGELFF.

CDR3 DNA: TGTGCCAGCAGTCAAGGGACAGGGAGGTACGGCTACACCTTC. Translation gives CASSQGTGRYGYTF. The V and J genes are TRBV27 and TRBJ1-2, with TRBD1 matching 9 bases. The CDR3 runs 14 residues. CDR1 and CDR2 from the germline V gene are MNHEY and SMNVEV (reference sequence). Trimming cost V 5 bases and J 8 bases; bases outside gene matches: 9.

CDR3 residues: CSARDVRTYF. For the CDR3, the DNA is TGCAGTGCTAGAGATGTTCGAACATATTTT. The rearrangement joins TRBV20-1 to TRBJ2-3; no definite D call. Germline CDR1 is DFQATT and CDR2 is SNEGSKA (reference sequence). V shed 0 bases and J shed 15 bases, with 10 bases lying between them. CDR3 length: 10 amino acids.

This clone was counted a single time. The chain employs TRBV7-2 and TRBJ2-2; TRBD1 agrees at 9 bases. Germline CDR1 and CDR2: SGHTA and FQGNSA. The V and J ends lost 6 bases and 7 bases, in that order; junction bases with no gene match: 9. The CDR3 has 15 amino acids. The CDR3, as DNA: TGTGCCAGCAGGCTACAGACAGGGGGAGGCGGGGAGCTGTTTTTT. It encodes CASRLQTGGGGELFF.

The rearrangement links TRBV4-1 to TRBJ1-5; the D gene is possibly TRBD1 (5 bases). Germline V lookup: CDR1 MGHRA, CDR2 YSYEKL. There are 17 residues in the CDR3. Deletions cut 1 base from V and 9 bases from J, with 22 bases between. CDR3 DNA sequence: TGCGCCAGCAGCCAAGTGCTGGCAGGTCTTCGGGGGTCGCCCCAGCATTTT. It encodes CASSQVLAGLRGSPQHF.

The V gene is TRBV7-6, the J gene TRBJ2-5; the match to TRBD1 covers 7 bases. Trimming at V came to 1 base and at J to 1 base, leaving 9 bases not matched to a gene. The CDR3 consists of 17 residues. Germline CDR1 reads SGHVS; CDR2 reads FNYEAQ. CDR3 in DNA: TGTGCCAGCAGCTTAGGACTGGGACAGCGACGCCAAGAGACCCAGTACTTC. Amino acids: CASSLGLGQRRQETQYF. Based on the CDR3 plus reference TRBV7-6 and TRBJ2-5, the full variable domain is GAGVSQSPRYKVTKRGQDVALRCDPISGHVSLYWYRQALGQGPEFLTYFNYEAQQDKSGLPNDRFSAERPEGSISTLTIQRTEQRDSAMYRCASSLGLGQRRQETQYFGPGTRLLVL.

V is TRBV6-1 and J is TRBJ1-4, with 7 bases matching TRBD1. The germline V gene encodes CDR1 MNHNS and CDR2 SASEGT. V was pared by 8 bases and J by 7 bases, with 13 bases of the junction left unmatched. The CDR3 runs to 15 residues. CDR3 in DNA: TGTGCCAGCGGAATTTCAGGGGGAGGAGGTGAAAAACTGTTTTTT. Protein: CASGISGGGGEKLFF.

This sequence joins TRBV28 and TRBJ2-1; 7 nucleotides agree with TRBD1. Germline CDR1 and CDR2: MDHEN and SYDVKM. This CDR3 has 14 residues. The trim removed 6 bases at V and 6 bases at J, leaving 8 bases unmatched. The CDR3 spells CASRIRGRINEQFF. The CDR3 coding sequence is TGTGCCAGCAGGATTAGGGGGCGAATCAATGAGCAGTTCTTC.

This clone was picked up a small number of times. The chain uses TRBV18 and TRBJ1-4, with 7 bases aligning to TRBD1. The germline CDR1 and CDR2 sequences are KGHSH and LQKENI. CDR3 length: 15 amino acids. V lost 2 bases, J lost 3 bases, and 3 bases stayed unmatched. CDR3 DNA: TGTGCCAGCTCACCAAGTACAGGGGCTAATGAAAAACTGTTTTTT. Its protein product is CASSPSTGANEKLFF. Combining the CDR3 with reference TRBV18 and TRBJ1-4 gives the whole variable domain NAGVMQNPRHLVRRRGQEARLRCSPMKGHSHVYWYRQLPEEGLKFMVYLQKENIIDESGMPKERFSAEFPKEGPSILRIQQVVRGDSAAYFCASSPSTGANEKLFFGSGTQLSVL.

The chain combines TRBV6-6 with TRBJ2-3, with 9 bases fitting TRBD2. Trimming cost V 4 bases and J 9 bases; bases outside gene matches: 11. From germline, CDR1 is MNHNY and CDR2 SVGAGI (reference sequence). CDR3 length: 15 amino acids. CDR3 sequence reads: CASSSRGRGGETQYF. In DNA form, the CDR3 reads TGTGCCAGCAGTTCACGGGGGCGGGGGGGCGAAACGCAGTATTTT.

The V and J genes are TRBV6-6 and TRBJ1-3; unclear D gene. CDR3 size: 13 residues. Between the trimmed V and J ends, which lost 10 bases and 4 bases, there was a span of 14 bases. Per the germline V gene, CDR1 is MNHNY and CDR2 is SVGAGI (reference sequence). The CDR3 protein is CATTWGDGNTIYF. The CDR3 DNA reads TGTGCCACCACGTGGGGAGACGGAAACACCATATATTTT.

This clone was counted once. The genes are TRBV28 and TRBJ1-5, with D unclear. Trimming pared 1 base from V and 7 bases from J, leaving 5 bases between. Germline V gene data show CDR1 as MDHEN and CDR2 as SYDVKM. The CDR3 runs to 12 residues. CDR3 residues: CASSLFRQPQHF. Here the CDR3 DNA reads TGTGCCAGCAGTTTATTCAGACAGCCCCAGCATTTT.

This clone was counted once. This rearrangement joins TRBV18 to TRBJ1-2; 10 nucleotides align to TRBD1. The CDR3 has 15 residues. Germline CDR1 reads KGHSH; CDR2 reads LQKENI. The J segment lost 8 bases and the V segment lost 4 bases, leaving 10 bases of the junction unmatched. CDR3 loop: CASSLRQGALQGYTF. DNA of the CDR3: TGTGCCAGCTCACTCCGACAGGGGGCTCTTCAGGGCTACACCTTC.

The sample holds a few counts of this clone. The CDR3 is CAISEGRLNTEAFF. CDR3 DNA sequence: TGTGCCATCAGTGAGGGCAGATTGAACACTGAAGCTTTCTTT. This chain connects TRBV10-3 to TRBJ1-1; D is unresolved. Trimming removed 2 bases from V and 0 bases from J, with 7 bases in between. The length of the CDR3 is 14 residues. Germline values: CDR1 ENHRY, CDR2 SYGVKD.

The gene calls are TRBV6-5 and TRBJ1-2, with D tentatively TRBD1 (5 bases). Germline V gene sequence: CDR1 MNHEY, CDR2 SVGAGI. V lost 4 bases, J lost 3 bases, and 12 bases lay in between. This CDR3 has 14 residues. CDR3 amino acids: CASSLAGRDYGYTF. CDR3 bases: TGTGCCAGCAGTTTAGCAGGCAGGGACTATGGCTACACCTTC.

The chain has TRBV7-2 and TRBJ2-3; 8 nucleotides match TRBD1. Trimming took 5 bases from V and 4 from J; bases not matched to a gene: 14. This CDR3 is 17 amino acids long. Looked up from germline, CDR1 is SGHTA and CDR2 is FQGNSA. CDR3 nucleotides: TGTGCCAGCAGCCTGGACAGGGTTACTTGGTTAGCAGATACGCAGTATTTT. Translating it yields CASSLDRVTWLADTQYF.

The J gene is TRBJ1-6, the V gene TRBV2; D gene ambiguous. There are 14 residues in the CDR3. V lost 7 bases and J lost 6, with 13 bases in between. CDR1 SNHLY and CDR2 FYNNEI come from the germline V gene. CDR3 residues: CASNLGRVNSPLHF. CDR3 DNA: TGTGCCAGCAACCTGGGCAGAGTTAATTCACCCCTCCACTTT.

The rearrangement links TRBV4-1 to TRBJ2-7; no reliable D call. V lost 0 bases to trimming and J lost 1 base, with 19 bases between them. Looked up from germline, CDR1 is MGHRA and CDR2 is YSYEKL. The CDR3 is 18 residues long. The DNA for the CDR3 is TGCGCCAGCAGCCAAGATCGGCTGACGGCAGGCGTTTCCTACGAGCAGTACTTC. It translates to CASSQDRLTAGVSYEQYF.

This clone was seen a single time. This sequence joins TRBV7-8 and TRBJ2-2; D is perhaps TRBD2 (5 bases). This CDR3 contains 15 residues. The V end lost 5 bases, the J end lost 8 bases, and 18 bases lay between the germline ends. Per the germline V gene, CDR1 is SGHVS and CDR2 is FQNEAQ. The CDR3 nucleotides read TGTGCCAGCAGCCCCCTGATCGGGGTTGGGGGGGAGCTGTTTTTT. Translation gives CASSPLIGVGGELFF.

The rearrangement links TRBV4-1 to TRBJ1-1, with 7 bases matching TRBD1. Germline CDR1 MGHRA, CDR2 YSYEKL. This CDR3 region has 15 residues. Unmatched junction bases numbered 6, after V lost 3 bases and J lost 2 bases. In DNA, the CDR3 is TGCGCCAGCAGCCACATCGACAGGGATAACACTGAAGCTTTCTTT. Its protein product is CASSHIDRDNTEAFF.

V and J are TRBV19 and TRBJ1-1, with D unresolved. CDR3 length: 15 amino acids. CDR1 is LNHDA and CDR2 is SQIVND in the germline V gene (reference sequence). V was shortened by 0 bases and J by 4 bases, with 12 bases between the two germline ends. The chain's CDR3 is CASSIERGLSTEAFF. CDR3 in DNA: TGTGCCAGTAGTATAGAGAGAGGGTTGAGCACTGAAGCTTTCTTT.

CDR3 in amino acids: CASSSRTDPSNYGYTF. The CDR3 region has the DNA TGTGCCAGCAGTTCCCGGACAGATCCTTCTAACTATGGCTACACCTTC. This rearrangement joins TRBV6-5 to TRBJ1-2, with D perhaps matching TRBD1 (6 bases). V was trimmed by 4 bases and J by 0 bases, leaving 15 bases between them. CDR1 and CDR2 (germline): MNHEY, SVGAGI. The length of the CDR3 is 16 residues.

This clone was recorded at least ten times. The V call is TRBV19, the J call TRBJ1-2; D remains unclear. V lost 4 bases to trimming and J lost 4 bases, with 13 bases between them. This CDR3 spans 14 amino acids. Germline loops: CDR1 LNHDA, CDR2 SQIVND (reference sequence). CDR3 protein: CASSTPREPYGYTF. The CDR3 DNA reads TGTGCCAGTAGTACCCCCCGGGAGCCCTATGGCTACACCTTC.

As DNA, the CDR3 is TGTGCCATCAGCCCGGGGGGTAATTCACCCCTCCACTTT. It is translated as CAISPGGNSPLHF. The chain is built from TRBV10-3 and TRBJ1-6; TRBD1 is a possible D gene (5 bases). The V end was cut by 6 bases, the J end by 6 bases, with 9 bases between. The CDR3 consists of 13 residues. CDR1 and CDR2 (germline): ENHRY, SYGVKD.

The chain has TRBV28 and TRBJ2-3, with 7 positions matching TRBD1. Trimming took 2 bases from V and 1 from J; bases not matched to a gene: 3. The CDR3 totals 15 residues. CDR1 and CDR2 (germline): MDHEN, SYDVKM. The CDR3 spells CASSLPGQGTDTQYF. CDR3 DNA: TGTGCCAGCAGTTTACCTGGACAGGGCACAGATACGCAGTATTTT.

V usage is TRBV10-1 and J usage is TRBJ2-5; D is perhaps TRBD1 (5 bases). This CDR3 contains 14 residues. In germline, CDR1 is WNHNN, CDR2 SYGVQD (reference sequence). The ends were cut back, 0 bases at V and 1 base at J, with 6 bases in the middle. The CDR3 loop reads CASSESTGQETQYF. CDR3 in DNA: TGCGCCAGCAGTGAGTCTACAGGCCAAGAGACCCAGTACTTC.

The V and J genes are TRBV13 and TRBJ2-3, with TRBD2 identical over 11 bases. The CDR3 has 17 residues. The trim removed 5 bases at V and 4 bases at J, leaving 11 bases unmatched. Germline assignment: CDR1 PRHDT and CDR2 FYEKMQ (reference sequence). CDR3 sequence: CASSPAGSGGASDTQYF. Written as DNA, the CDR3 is TGTGCCAGCAGCCCAGCAGGTAGCGGGGGGGCCTCAGATACGCAGTATTTT.